This passage covers 8 T cell receptor beta chains from one sample sequenced in a study of fetal regulatory T cell absence and autoimmunity. Assay used: immunoSEQ multiplex PCR; TCRdb lists only in-frame clones, some missing. The table lists more than 85,000 clones, about 78% of them singletons. The sample comprised pancreas tissue. These TCRs come from a male donor with IPEX syndrome.

The chain joins TRBV6-6 to TRBJ1-2; 7 bases fit TRBD1. The J segment lost 7 bases and the V segment lost 6 bases, leaving 11 bases of the junction unmatched. The CDR3 length is 14 residues. Germline values: CDR1 MNHNY, CDR2 SVGAGI (reference sequence). CDR3 in DNA: TGTGCCAGCAGCCCCACGAGAGGACAGGCTGGCTACACCTTC. This encodes CASSPTRGQAGYTF.

This chain joins TRBV27 and TRBJ1-2, with D hard to call. The CDR3 has 13 residues. The germline CDR1 and CDR2 sequences are MNHEY and SMNVEV (reference sequence). Trimming removed 5 bases from V and 1 base from J, with 8 bases in between. Written as DNA, the CDR3 is TGTGCCAGCAGTGAGCAGGTTAACTATGGCTACACCTTC. Its protein product is CASSEQVNYGYTF.

The V and J genes are TRBV9 and TRBJ2-7; 7 positions agree with TRBD2. This CDR3 contains 14 residues. Unmatched junction bases numbered 0, after V lost 0 bases and J lost 0 bases. The V gene's germline CDR1 is SGDLS and CDR2 YYNGEE. The CDR3 bases are TGTGCCAGCAGCGTAGCTAGCGGCTCCTACGAGCAGTACTTC. This translates into CASSVASGSYEQYF.

V gene TRBV13 combines with J gene TRBJ1-2, with D possibly matching TRBD1 (6 bases). Germline CDR1 PRHDT, CDR2 FYEKMQ (reference sequence). This CDR3 contains 13 residues. V was cut by 5 bases and J by 4 bases, with 11 bases left in between. The CDR3 bases are TGTGCCAGCAGCGGGGGCAGTCCCTATGGCTACACCTTC. Amino acids: CASSGGSPYGYTF. The full variable domain, with the rest looked up from reference TRBV13 and TRBJ1-2, is AAGVIQSPRHLIKEKRETATLKCYPIPRHDTVYWYQQGPGQDPQFLISFYEKMQSDKGSIPDRFSAQQFSDYHSELNMSSLELGDSALYFCASSGGSPYGYTFGSGTRLTVV.

This rearrangement joins TRBV7-9 to TRBJ2-7; 7 bases fit TRBD1. From germline, CDR1 is SEHNR and CDR2 FQNEAQ (reference sequence). This CDR3 is built from 12 residues. The ends lost 5 bases at V and 4 bases at J; junction bases unmatched: 2. CDR3 sequence reads: CASSGGQYEQYF. In DNA, the CDR3 is TGTGCCAGCAGCGGGGGACAGTACGAGCAGTACTTC. The entire variable domain, with the rest obtained from reference TRBV7-9 and TRBJ2-7, is as follows: DTGVSQNPRHKITKRGQNVTFRCDPISEHNRLYWYRQTLGQGPEFLTYFQNEAQLEKSRLLSDRFSAERPKGSFSTLEIQRTEQGDSAMYLCASSGGQYEQYFGPGTRLTVT.

V usage is TRBV5-1 and J usage is TRBJ2-1; the match to TRBD2 covers 9 bases. Germline trimming cut 0 bases from V and 4 bases from J; bases unmatched to any gene: 5. CDR1 is SGHRS and CDR2 is YFSETQ in the germline V gene. CDR3 length equals 16 residues. CDR3 nucleotide sequence: TGCGCCAGCAGCTTGGCGGCGGGAGGGCTTTACAATGAGCAGTTCTTC. Translated, it gives CASSLAAGGLYNEQFF.

The chain recombines TRBV5-1 with TRBJ1-4; 11 bases are a match to TRBD1. The CDR3 contains 15 residues. J was trimmed by 7 bases and V by 5 bases; bases with no gene match: 7. Per the germline V gene, CDR1 is SGHRS and CDR2 is YFSETQ. This CDR3 is CASSAGTGGIEKLFF. CDR3 coding DNA: TGCGCCAGCAGTGCTGGGACAGGGGGGATTGAAAAACTGTTTTTT. Using reference TRBV5-1 and TRBJ1-4 for the parts outside the CDR3, the full variable domain is KAGVTQTPRYLIKTRGQQVTLSCSPISGHRSVSWYQQTPGQGLQFLFEYFSETQRNKGNFPGRFSGRQFSNSRSEMNVSTLELGDSALYLCASSAGTGGIEKLFFGSGTQLSVL.

This chain links TRBV13 with TRBJ2-3; no clear D. Trimming left V 1 base short and J 7 bases short, with 3 bases between. The CDR3 loop spans 11 amino acids. Germline V gene sequence: CDR1 PRHDT, CDR2 FYEKMQ (reference sequence). The CDR3 is CASSLENTQYF. In nucleotides, the CDR3 is TGTGCCAGCAGCTTAGAGAATACGCAGTATTTT.